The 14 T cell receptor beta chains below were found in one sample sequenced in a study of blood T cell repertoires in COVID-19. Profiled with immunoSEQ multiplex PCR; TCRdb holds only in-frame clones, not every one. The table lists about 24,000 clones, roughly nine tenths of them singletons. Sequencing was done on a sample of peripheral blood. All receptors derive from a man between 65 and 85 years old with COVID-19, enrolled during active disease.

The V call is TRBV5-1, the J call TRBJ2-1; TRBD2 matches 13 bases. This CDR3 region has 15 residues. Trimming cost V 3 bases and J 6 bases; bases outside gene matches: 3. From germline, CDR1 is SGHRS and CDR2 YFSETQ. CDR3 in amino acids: CASSSWTSGSNEQFF. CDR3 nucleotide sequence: TGCGCCAGCAGCTCATGGACTAGCGGGAGCAATGAGCAGTTCTTC.

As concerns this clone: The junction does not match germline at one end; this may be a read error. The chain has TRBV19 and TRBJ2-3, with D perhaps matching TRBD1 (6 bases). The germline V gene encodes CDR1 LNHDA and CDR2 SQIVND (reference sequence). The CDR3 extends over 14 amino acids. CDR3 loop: CASSLEGPRGTQYF. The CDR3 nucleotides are TGTGCCAGTAGTCTAGAGGGCCCCAGGGGTACGCAGTATTTT.

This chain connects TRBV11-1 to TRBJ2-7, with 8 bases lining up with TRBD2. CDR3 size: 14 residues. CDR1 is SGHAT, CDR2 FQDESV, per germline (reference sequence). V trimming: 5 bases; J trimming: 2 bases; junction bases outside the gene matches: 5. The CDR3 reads CASSPLAGAYEQYF. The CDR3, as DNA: TGTGCCAGCAGCCCTCTAGCGGGCGCCTACGAGCAGTACTTC.

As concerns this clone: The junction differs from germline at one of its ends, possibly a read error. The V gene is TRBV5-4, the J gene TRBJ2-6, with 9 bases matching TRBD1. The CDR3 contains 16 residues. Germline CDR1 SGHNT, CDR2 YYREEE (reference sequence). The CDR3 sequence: CASTLGQGAGANVLTF. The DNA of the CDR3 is TGTGCCAGCACCTTGGGACAGGGTGCTGGGGCCAACGTCCTGACTTTC.

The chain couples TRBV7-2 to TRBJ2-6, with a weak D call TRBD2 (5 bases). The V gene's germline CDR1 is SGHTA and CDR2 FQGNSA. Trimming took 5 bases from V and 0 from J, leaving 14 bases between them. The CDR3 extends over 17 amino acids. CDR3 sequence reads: CASSPFSVTSGANVLTF. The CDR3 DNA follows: TGTGCCAGCAGCCCCTTTAGCGTAACCTCTGGGGCCAACGTCCTGACTTTC.

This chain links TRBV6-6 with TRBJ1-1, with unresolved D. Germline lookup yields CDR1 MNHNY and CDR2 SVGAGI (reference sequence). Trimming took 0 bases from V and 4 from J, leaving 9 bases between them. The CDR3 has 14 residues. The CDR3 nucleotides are TGTGCCAGCAGTTACTCGGAGTGGCGCACTGAAGCTTTCTTT. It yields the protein CASSYSEWRTEAFF.

The CDR3 nucleotides are TGTGCCAGCTCACCAGGCCAGTATGAAGCTTTCTTT. Protein product: CASSPGQYEAFF. The J gene is TRBJ1-1, the V gene TRBV18; the D is unclear. Germline V gene sequence: CDR1 KGHSH, CDR2 LQKENI. V shed 2 bases and J shed 7 bases, with 8 bases lying between them. The CDR3 spans 12 residues.

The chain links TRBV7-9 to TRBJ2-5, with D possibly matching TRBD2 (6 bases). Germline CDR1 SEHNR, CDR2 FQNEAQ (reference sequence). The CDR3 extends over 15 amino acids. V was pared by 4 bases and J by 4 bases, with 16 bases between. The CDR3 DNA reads TGTGCCAGCAGCTCCGAAAGGGGAGGAGGAGAGACCCAGTACTTC. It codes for CASSSERGGGETQYF.

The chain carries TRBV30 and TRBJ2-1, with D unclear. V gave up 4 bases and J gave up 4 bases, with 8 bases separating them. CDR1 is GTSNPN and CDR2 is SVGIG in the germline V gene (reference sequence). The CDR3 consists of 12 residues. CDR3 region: CAWISLYNEQFF. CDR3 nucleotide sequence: TGTGCCTGGATAAGCCTTTACAATGAGCAGTTCTTC.

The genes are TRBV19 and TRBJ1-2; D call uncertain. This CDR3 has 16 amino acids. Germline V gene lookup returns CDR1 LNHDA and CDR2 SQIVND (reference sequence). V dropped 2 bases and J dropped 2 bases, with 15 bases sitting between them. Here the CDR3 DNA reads TGTGCCAGTAGTATAATGTGGGAGTCAGCGAACTATGGCTACACCTTC. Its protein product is CASSIMWESANYGYTF.

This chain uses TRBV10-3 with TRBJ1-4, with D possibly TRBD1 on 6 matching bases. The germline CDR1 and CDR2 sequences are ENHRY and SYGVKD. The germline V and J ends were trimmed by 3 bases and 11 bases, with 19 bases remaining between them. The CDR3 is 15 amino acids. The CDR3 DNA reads TGTGCCATCAGTGATGGGGGCCCATCGAATCTGAAACTGTTTTTT. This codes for CAISDGGPSNLKLFF.

The CDR3 DNA follows: TGTGCCAGCAGTGGGGACACCGGGTCCGAGCAGTACTTC. Amino acids: CASSGDTGSEQYF. The rearrangement joins TRBV2 to TRBJ2-7; perhaps TRBD1 as D (6 bases). This CDR3 is 13 amino acids long. Trimming left V 4 bases short and J 6 bases short, with 13 bases between. The germline CDR1 and CDR2 sequences are SNHLY and FYNNEI.

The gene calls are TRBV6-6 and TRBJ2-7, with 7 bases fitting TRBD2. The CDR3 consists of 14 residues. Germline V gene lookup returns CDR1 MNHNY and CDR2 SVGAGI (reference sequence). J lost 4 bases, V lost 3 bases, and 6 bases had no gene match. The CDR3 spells CASSYRGGGYEQYF. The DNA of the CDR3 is TGTGCCAGCAGTTATCGCGGGGGAGGGTACGAGCAGTACTTC.

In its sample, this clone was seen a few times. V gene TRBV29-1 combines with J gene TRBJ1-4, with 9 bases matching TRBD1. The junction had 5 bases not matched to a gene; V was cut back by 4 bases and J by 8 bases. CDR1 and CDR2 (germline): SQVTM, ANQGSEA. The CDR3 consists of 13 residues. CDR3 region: CSVGGDRDEKLFF. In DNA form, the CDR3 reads TGCAGCGTTGGAGGGGACAGGGACGAAAAACTGTTTTTT. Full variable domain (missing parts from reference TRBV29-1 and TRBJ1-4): SAVISQKPSRDICQRGTSLTIQCQVDSQVTMMFWYRQQPGQSLTLIATANQGSEATYESGFVIDKFPISRPNLTFSTLTVSNMSPEDSSIYLCSVGGDRDEKLFFGSGTQLSVL.